This T cell receptor (beta chain) derives from a study of identical twins. Study-wide results and caveats: Among monozygotic twins, out-of-frame TCR alpha sharing exceeded what models predicted.

There are many counts of this clonotype. No antigen is known for it. TCRdb reprocessed the 5' RACE reads via MiXCR and lists one record per CDR3 protein. This sample has approximately 670,000 distinct CDR3 sequences, with 6% to 6.5% found just once. The CDR3 sequence is 15 residues long. V shed 4 bases, J shed 4 bases, and the junction held 7 bases outside the gene matches. From germline, CDR1 is SGHRS and CDR2 YFSETQ. This receptor was identified in a man aged 18 to 29 in good health. The chain has TRBV5-1 and TRBJ2-1; 8 bases are a match to TRBD1. The sequencing sample was made of naive T cells sorted from blood. This chain's CDR3 is CASSPGQGFYNEQFF. The CDR3 DNA follows: TGCGCCAGCAGCCCCGGACAGGGTTTTTACAATGAGCAGTTCTTC.